Below are 15 T cell receptor beta chains sequenced from a single sample in a study of kidney transplant recipient with SARS-CoV-2 infection. TCRdb re-called the reads through MiXCR, storing one row per CDR3 protein. The sample lists about 240,000 distinct CDR3 sequences; around 26% were seen once. The sequenced sample was a blood sample, obtained at baseline and on day 111 from a kidney transplant recipient. Every receptor here comes from a male patient between 25 and 39 years old who had COVID-19 and was a kidney transplant recipient. The graft donor may account for some of the T cells.

This clonotype came up many times. The chain couples TRBV6-2 or TRBV6-3 to TRBJ1-2, with no clear D. Germline V gene sequence: CDR1 MNHEY, CDR2 SVGEGT. V was shortened by 5 bases and J by 4 bases, with 23 bases between the two germline ends. The CDR3 covers 17 residues. CDR3: CASSEVSCIGKTYGYTF. CDR3 nucleotides: TGTGCCAGCAGTGAGGTCTCCTGCATCGGAAAGACCTATGGCTACACCTTC.

This clonotype was seen a handful of times. The DNA is omitted, as the CDR3 cannot be located on it reliably, and the CDR3 follows TCRdb's listing. The chain couples TRBV7-5 to TRBJ1-2. TRBV7-5 is a recognized pseudogene. Ends included, the CDR3 has 19 residues. This CDR3 is CISVPEPQTEVGKTYVYTF.

This clonotype showed up many times. The V call is TRBV7-6, the J call TRBJ1-2, with D uncertain. The CDR3 is 17 amino acids. V lost 5 bases and J lost 4, with 23 bases in between. From germline, CDR1 is SGHVS and CDR2 FNYEAQ. CDR3 amino acids: CASSTINESRKTYGYTF. The CDR3 DNA is TGTGCCAGCAGCACAATCAATGAATCTCGAAAGACCTATGGCTACACCTTC.

This clonotype has a count of ten or more. In DNA form, the CDR3 reads TGTGCCAGCAGTTTAATCACAGGGATTAGCGCTGAAGCTTTCTTT. Encoded protein: CASSLITGISAEAFF. This chain links TRBV12-3 or TRBV12-4 with TRBJ1-1; a possible D gene is TRBD1 (6 bases). CDR3 length: 15 amino acids. V gave up 2 bases and J gave up 6 bases, with 16 bases separating them.

This clonotype occurred many times. V and J are TRBV7-9 and TRBJ2-7; no reliable D call. Germline loops: CDR1 SEHNR, CDR2 FQNEAQ (reference sequence). This CDR3 is built from 13 residues. V lost 4 bases and J 4 bases, leaving 11 bases between the germline ends. CDR3 sequence reads: CASSSSLRYEQYF. CDR3 DNA sequence: TGTGCCAGCAGCTCCTCTCTCAGGTACGAGCAGTACTTC.

This clonotype was observed many times. The rearrangement joins TRBV18 to TRBJ1-1; TRBD1 aligns across 7 bases. The CDR3 has 14 amino acids. The V gene's germline CDR1 is KGHSH and CDR2 LQKENI. J was trimmed by 5 bases and V by 4 bases; bases with no gene match: 7. For the CDR3, the DNA is TGTGCCAGCTCACACGACAGGGAGAGTACTGAAGCTTTCTTT. This translates into CASSHDRESTEAFF.

The V gene is TRBV29-1, the J gene TRBJ2-1; 11 bases align to TRBD2. CDR1 is SQVTM and CDR2 is ANQGSEA in the germline V gene. Germline trimming cut 4 bases from V and 9 bases from J; bases unmatched to any gene: 8. This CDR3 comprises 14 residues. As DNA, the CDR3 is TGCAGCGTTGCCGGGGCTAGCGGGGGGATTGAGCAGTTCTTC. The encoded protein is CSVAGASGGIEQFF.

Regarding this clonotype: Because the CDR3 is missing its conserved closing phenylalanine or tryptophan, this is likely a read error. The DNA is left out, because the CDR3 cannot be placed on it with certainty; the CDR3 is given as TCRdb lists it. The rearrangement uses TRBV6-1 and TRBJ1-2. Germline lookup yields CDR1 MNHNS and CDR2 SASEGT. The CDR3 totals 17 residues, both ends included. CDR3 region: CASSEFGEGRKTYGDTC.

This clonotype has a handful of counts. Being one base from a much bigger clone, this may be a read error. This chain connects TRBV3-2 to TRBJ2-7. TRBV3-2 corresponds to a pseudogene. The CDR3 runs 14 residues. CDR3 bases: TGTGCCAGCAGCCAAGATTACGGAAGCTACGAGCAGCACTTC. Translated, it gives CASSQDYGSYEQHF.

Many counts were recorded for this clonotype. The J gene is TRBJ1-2, the V gene TRBV27, with a tentative D call TRBD1 (6 bases). V lost 2 bases, J lost 8 bases, and 15 bases lay in between. The CDR3 loop spans 14 amino acids. Germline values: CDR1 MNHEY, CDR2 SMNVEV (reference sequence). The CDR3 DNA follows: TGTGCCAGCAGTTTAGGGGGGGCTGGGGGAGGCTACACCTTC. Protein sequence: CASSLGGAGGGYTF.

The J gene is TRBJ1-2, the V gene TRBV19, with D perhaps matching TRBD1 (5 bases). The CDR3 is made up of 17 amino acids. CDR1 is LNHDA, CDR2 SQIVND, per germline (reference sequence). V lost 1 base and J lost 4, with 19 bases in between. CDR3 loop: CASSIVRGQPDFYGYTF. The CDR3 region has the DNA TGTGCCAGTAGTATAGTCCGGGGCCAACCTGATTTCTATGGCTACACCTTC.

At least ten counts were recorded for this clonotype. The V gene is TRBV12-5, the J gene TRBJ1-2; the D gene is possibly TRBD1 (5 bases). This CDR3 contains 17 residues. Looked up from germline, CDR1 is LGHNT and CDR2 is FRNRAP. V lost 5 bases and J lost 4, with 23 bases in between. The CDR3 protein is CASGGGGLQGKTYGYTF. CDR3 bases: TGTGCTAGTGGTGGAGGTGGTTTGCAGGGAAAGACCTATGGCTACACCTTC.

In this sample, this clonotype turned up many times. The chain has TRBV10-3 and TRBJ1-5, with TRBD1 as a possible D gene (5 bases). Germline V gives CDR1 ENHRY, CDR2 SYGVKD. Trimming took 3 bases from V and 4 from J, leaving 10 bases between them. The CDR3 length is 14 residues. The CDR3 protein is CAISDSRGNQPQHF. The CDR3 nucleotides are TGTGCCATCAGTGACTCGCGGGGGAATCAGCCCCAGCATTTT.

As to this clonotype: Given a much more abundant clone one base away, this may be a read error. The conserved phenylalanine or tryptophan normally closing the CDR3 is absent here, so this likely arose from a read error. The CDR3 nucleotides are TGTGCCACCGCTATCGGTACCGGGGAGCTGTTTCTT. Amino acid sequence: CATAIGTGELFL. The chain has TRBV15 and TRBJ2-2; D is ambiguous. The CDR3 consists of 12 residues. Deletions cut 8 bases from V and 5 bases from J, with 9 bases between. The V gene's germline CDR1 is LNHNV and CDR2 YYDKDF (reference sequence).

As regards this clonotype: A much larger clone lies one base from this, so it may be a read error. The chain has TRBV2 and TRBJ1-2; possible D gene TRBD1, 5 bases. Germline V gene lookup returns CDR1 SNHLY and CDR2 FYNNEI. CDR3 length equals 15 residues. The CDR3 DNA sequence: TGTGCCAGCAAAAGGGGTATGGGGCCAGAGTATGGCCACACCTTC. It is translated as CASKRGMGPEYGHTF. Drawing the rest from reference TRBV2 and TRBJ1-2, the complete variable domain is EPEVTQTPSHQVTQMGQEVILRCVPISNHLYFYWYRQILGQKVEFLVSFYNNEISEKSEIFDDQFSVERPDGSNFTLKIRSTKLEDSAMYFCASKRGMGPEYGHTFGSGTRLTVV.